The 25 T cell receptor beta chains reported below all come from one sample, sequenced in a study of cytomegalovirus exposure and HLA in healthy donors (dated by TCRdb to the late 2010s). Library construction relied on the immunoSEQ multiplex PCR assay. A mixture of 60 forward primers for TCR Vbeta segments and 13 reverse primers for TCR Jbeta segments was used in the multiplex PCR. TCRdb obtained this table from immuneACCESS and retained in-frame rearrangements with V and J assigned. These tables miss some clones; where compared with another copy, unresolved V genes account for less than half of the shortfall, and the remainder is unexplained. A total of about 240,000 clones appear in this sample, 70% to 90% of them only once. Clones ranked in the top ten supply roughly 7.4% of the sample. Sequencing used PBMCs. These receptor sequences come from a woman between 55 and 75 years old in good health and CMV-seropositive.

This clone has only one observation. V and J are TRBV5-1 and TRBJ2-1; possibly TRBD2 for D (6 bases). This CDR3 has 15 residues. Germline V gives CDR1 SGHRS, CDR2 YFSETQ. Trimming shortened V by 1 base and J by 3 bases, and 11 bases separated the two germline ends. CDR3 residues: CASSLITSFYNEQFF. In DNA, the CDR3 is TGCGCCAGCAGCTTGATTACTAGCTTCTACAATGAGCAGTTCTTC.

This clone was found a few times. The V gene is TRBV7-6, the J gene TRBJ2-3, with D possibly matching TRBD1 (5 bases). The CDR3 loop spans 15 amino acids. Germline loops: CDR1 SGHVS, CDR2 FNYEAQ. Trimming shortened V by 5 bases and J by 2 bases, and 14 bases separated the two germline ends. In DNA form, the CDR3 reads TGTGCCAGCAGCCCAACGTGGGGCACCACAGATACGCAGTATTTT. Its translation is CASSPTWGTTDTQYF.

This chain links TRBV19 with TRBJ1-1, with unresolved D. CDR3 length: 14 amino acids. Germline CDR1 is LNHDA and CDR2 is SQIVND (reference sequence). The ends were cut back, 1 base at V and 3 bases at J, with 9 bases in the middle. CDR3 sequence: CASSIVERDTEAFF. CDR3 DNA sequence: TGTGCCAGTAGTATAGTCGAGCGGGACACTGAAGCTTTCTTT.

This clone showed up just once. The rearrangement links TRBV5-1 to TRBJ2-2, with D perhaps matching TRBD2 (7 bases). Germline values: CDR1 SGHRS, CDR2 YFSETQ. This CDR3 has 16 amino acids. V was shortened by 4 bases and J by 4 bases, with 17 bases between the two germline ends. In nucleotides, the CDR3 is TGCGCCAGCAGCCGGTGGGGGGGGCCGAGCACCGGGGAGCTGTTTTTT. The encoded protein is CASSRWGGPSTGELFF.

The rearrangement joins TRBV5-6 to TRBJ2-3; 9 nucleotides agree with TRBD2. The J segment lost 0 bases and the V segment lost 1 base, leaving 6 bases of the junction unmatched. CDR1 is SGHDT, CDR2 YYEEEE, per germline. This CDR3 has 17 residues. The CDR3: CASSLRLAATSTDTQYF. Here the CDR3 DNA reads TGTGCCAGCAGCTTGCGACTAGCGGCAACTAGCACAGATACGCAGTATTTT.

The chain recombines TRBV30 with TRBJ2-7; 11 bases are a match to TRBD2. The CDR3 sequence is 15 residues long. Germline CDR1 and CDR2: GTSNPN and SVGIG (reference sequence). Germline trimming cut 0 bases from V and 6 bases from J; bases unmatched to any gene: 7. DNA for the CDR3: TGTGCCTGGAGTGTACCACTAGCGGGGGTCCTCGAGCAGTACTTC. It encodes CAWSVPLAGVLEQYF.

This clone has a handful of counts. V is TRBV6-5 and J is TRBJ1-1, with D possibly matching TRBD1 (6 bases). CDR1 and CDR2 (germline): MNHEY, SVGAGI. This CDR3 is 15 amino acids long. The V end was cut by 5 bases, the J end by 4 bases, with 17 bases between. The DNA for the CDR3 is TGTGCCAGCAGTAAAAGAGTACAGGGACGCACTGAAGCTTTCTTT. The encoded protein is CASSKRVQGRTEAFF.

In this sample, this clone turned up a few times. The CDR3: CASSQGGPLWRYTF. CDR3 sequence (DNA): TGTGCCAGCAGCCAGGGGGGACCACTGTGGCGCTACACCTTC. This sequence joins TRBV9 and TRBJ1-2; TRBD1 matches 7 bases. Germline trimming cut 4 bases from V and 9 bases from J; bases unmatched to any gene: 12. The CDR3 totals 14 residues. Germline CDR1 reads SGDLS; CDR2 reads YYNGEE.

This clone was seen more than once but under ten times. The V call is TRBV27, the J call TRBJ2-7, with 12 bases that match TRBD1. Germline-derived CDR1 and CDR2 are MNHEY and SMNVEV (reference sequence). Trimming cost V 2 bases and J 3 bases; bases outside gene matches: 5. The CDR3 is 16 amino acids. The CDR3 region is CASSLRGTGGHYEQYF. In DNA, the CDR3 is TGTGCCAGCAGTTTACGCGGGACAGGGGGCCACTACGAGCAGTACTTC.

V is TRBV18 and J is TRBJ2-1; D gene uncertain. Germline CDR1 reads KGHSH; CDR2 reads LQKENI. V lost 3 bases and J lost 7, with 7 bases in between. The CDR3 consists of 12 residues. CDR3: CASSPFGNEQFF. The CDR3 DNA sequence: TGTGCCAGCTCACCTTTCGGTAATGAGCAGTTCTTC. Together with reference TRBV18 and TRBJ2-1, the CDR3 gives the full variable domain: NAGVMQNPRHLVRRRGQEARLRCSPMKGHSHVYWYRQLPEEGLKFMVYLQKENIIDESGMPKERFSAEFPKEGPSILRIQQVVRGDSAAYFCASSPFGNEQFFGPGTRLTVL.

CDR3 loop: CASSQGSGLYEQYF. DNA for the CDR3: TGCGCCAGCAGCCAAGGGTCAGGGCTTTACGAGCAGTACTTC. This rearrangement joins TRBV4-1 to TRBJ2-7, with TRBD1 as a possible D gene (5 bases). Germline lookup yields CDR1 MGHRA and CDR2 YSYEKL. This CDR3 has 14 amino acids. V lost 1 base and J lost 4, with 11 bases in between.

The V and J genes are TRBV9 and TRBJ2-6; the match to TRBD1 covers 9 bases. The V segment lost 3 bases and the J segment 1 base; nucleotides outside the gene matches: 5. The CDR3 spans 17 residues. CDR1 SGDLS and CDR2 YYNGEE come from the germline V gene. This CDR3 is CASSGGQGSSGANVLTF. For the CDR3, the DNA is TGTGCCAGCAGCGGGGGACAGGGCTCTTCTGGGGCCAACGTCCTGACTTTC.

This chain joins TRBV19 and TRBJ2-7, with D possibly being TRBD2 (5 bases). Germline V lookup: CDR1 LNHDA, CDR2 SQIVND (reference sequence). Trimming left V 5 bases short and J 6 bases short, with 20 bases between. The CDR3 sequence is 15 residues long. The CDR3 coding sequence is TGTGCCAGTAGTTTCGGGGTGAGGGTCTCGGTCGAGCAGTACTTC. Translated: CASSFGVRVSVEQYF.

This chain uses TRBV9 with TRBJ2-7; D perhaps matches TRBD1 (5 bases). Trimming removed 0 bases at V and 0 bases at J, with 7 bases between. Germline V gene lookup returns CDR1 SGDLS and CDR2 YYNGEE. The CDR3 covers 14 residues. Here the CDR3 DNA reads TGTGCCAGCAGCGTAGTGGACAACTCCTACGAGCAGTACTTC. Residues: CASSVVDNSYEQYF.

This chain connects TRBV5-1 to TRBJ1-1; 8 nucleotides agree with TRBD1. Germline V gene lookup returns CDR1 SGHRS and CDR2 YFSETQ. The V gene end was trimmed by 1 base and the J gene end by 0 bases; junction bases not matched to a gene: 8. The CDR3 is 17 residues long. In nucleotides, the CDR3 is TGCGCCAGCAGCTTGCCTCAGGGGGCGATGGTGAACACTGAAGCTTTCTTT. Protein sequence: CASSLPQGAMVNTEAFF.

CDR3 in amino acids: CASEGGFPFYEQYF. DNA of the CDR3: TGTGCCAGCGAAGGGGGCTTCCCCTTTTACGAGCAGTACTTC. The rearrangement uses TRBV6-6 and TRBJ2-7, with 7 bases matching TRBD1. CDR3 length equals 14 residues. Germline V gene data show CDR1 as MNHNY and CDR2 as SVGAGI (reference sequence). V dropped 8 bases and J dropped 4; count of bases not matched to a gene: 11.

Details on this clone: One end of the junction is discordant with germline, which a read error may explain. The rearrangement links TRBV6-1 to TRBJ1-3; maybe TRBD1 (5 bases). This CDR3 has 13 amino acids. Germline V gene data show CDR1 as MNHNS and CDR2 as SASEGT. The CDR3 sequence is CASSEGGGSTIYF. CDR3 sequence (DNA): TGTGCCAGCAGTGAGGGGGGGGGAAGCACCATATATTTT.

The CDR3 sequence is CATKKDWGNNEQFF. Here the CDR3 DNA reads TGTGCCACCAAAAAGGACTGGGGTAACAATGAGCAGTTCTTC. The chain links TRBV15 to TRBJ2-1; D might be TRBD2 (5 bases). Germline loops: CDR1 LNHNV, CDR2 YYDKDF (reference sequence). This CDR3 region has 14 residues. The germline V and J ends were trimmed by 7 bases and 5 bases, with 15 bases remaining between them.

In its sample, this clone was seen a few times. This chain connects TRBV19 to TRBJ1-5; 9 positions agree with TRBD1. This CDR3 is 16 amino acids long. After removal of 6 bases from V and 5 bases from J, the junction contained 11 bases not matched to a gene. Germline V gene data show CDR1 as LNHDA and CDR2 as SQIVND (reference sequence). The CDR3 bases are TGTGCCAGTAGGGCCACCGGGACAGGGTTTTATCAGCCCCAGCATTTT. Its translation is CASRATGTGFYQPQHF.

CDR3 sequence reads: CASSQSPGQGGYGYTF. The CDR3 DNA reads as TGCGCCAGCAGCCAATCCCCTGGACAGGGAGGGTATGGCTACACCTTC. The gene calls are TRBV4-1 and TRBJ1-2; TRBD1 agrees at 8 bases. V lost 2 bases, J lost 5 bases, and 10 bases stayed unmatched. This CDR3 is built from 16 residues. Germline lookup yields CDR1 MGHRA and CDR2 YSYEKL.

This chain's CDR3 is CASSPGANYGYTF. CDR3 in DNA: TGTGCCAGCTCACCCGGGGCTAACTATGGCTACACCTTC. This chain joins TRBV18 and TRBJ1-2, with D unclear. CDR3 size: 13 residues. Per the germline V gene, CDR1 is KGHSH and CDR2 is LQKENI. V gave up 3 bases and J gave up 0 bases, with 5 bases separating them.

The J gene is TRBJ2-5, the V gene TRBV28; 8 positions agree with TRBD2. The J call may be wrong; the DNA end is better matched by TRBJ2-7. The CDR3 contains 15 residues. Germline values: CDR1 MDHEN, CDR2 SYDVKM. CDR3 DNA: TGTGCCAGCAGTTCCAGCGGGAGCCGTCCCTACGAGCAGTACTTC. Amino acid sequence: CASSSSGSRPYEQYF.

V is TRBV10-2 and J is TRBJ2-7; 7 positions match TRBD2. The CDR3 is made up of 13 amino acids. Germline V gives CDR1 WSHSY, CDR2 SAAADI. V gave up 6 bases and J gave up 5 bases; unmatched junction bases: 7. The CDR3 loop is CASRASGVDEQYF. The CDR3 nucleotides read TGCGCCAGCAGGGCTAGCGGAGTTGACGAGCAGTACTTC.

The chain links TRBV25-1 to TRBJ1-4; 7 bases map to TRBD1. Looked up from germline, CDR1 is MGHDK and CDR2 is SYGVNS. J lost 6 bases, V lost 3 bases, and 7 bases had no gene match. This CDR3 spans 15 amino acids. The DNA for the CDR3 is TGTGCCAGCAGTGAGAAAACAGGGGAGGATGAAAAACTGTTTTTT. This gives the protein CASSEKTGEDEKLFF.

This sequence joins TRBV5-4 and TRBJ1-2, with D perhaps TRBD1 (6 bases). The germline CDR1 and CDR2 sequences are SGHNT and YYREEE (reference sequence). The CDR3 loop spans 14 amino acids. V gave up 0 bases and J gave up 7 bases, with 13 bases separating them. CDR3 sequence reads: CASSLEAGAGGYTF. The CDR3 DNA sequence: TGTGCCAGCAGCTTGGAGGCAGGGGCGGGTGGCTACACCTTC. Based on the CDR3 plus reference TRBV5-4 and TRBJ1-2, the full variable domain is ETGVTQSPTHLIKTRGQQVTLRCSSQSGHNTVSWYQQALGQGPQFIFQYYREEENGRGNFPPRFSGLQFPNYSSELNVNALELDDSALYLCASSLEAGAGGYTFGSGTRLTVV.